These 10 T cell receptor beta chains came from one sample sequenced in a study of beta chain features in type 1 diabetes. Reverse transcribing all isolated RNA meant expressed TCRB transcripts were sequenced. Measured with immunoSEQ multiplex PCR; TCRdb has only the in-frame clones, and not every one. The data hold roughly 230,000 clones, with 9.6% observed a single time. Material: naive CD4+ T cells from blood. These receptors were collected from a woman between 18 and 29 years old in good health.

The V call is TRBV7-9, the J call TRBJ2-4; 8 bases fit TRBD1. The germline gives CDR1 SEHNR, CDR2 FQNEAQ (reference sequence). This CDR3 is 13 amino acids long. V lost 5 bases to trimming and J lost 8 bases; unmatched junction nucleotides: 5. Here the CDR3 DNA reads TGTGCCAGCAGCGGACGGACAGGGTACATTCAGTACTTC. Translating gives CASSGRTGYIQYF.

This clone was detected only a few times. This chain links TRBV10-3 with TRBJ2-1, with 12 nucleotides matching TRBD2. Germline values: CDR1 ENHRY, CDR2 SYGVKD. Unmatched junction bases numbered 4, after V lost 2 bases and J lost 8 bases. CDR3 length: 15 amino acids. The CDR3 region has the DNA TGTGCCATCAGTGAGGGGCTAGCGGGAGGGCATGAGCAGTTCTTC. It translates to CAISEGLAGGHEQFF.

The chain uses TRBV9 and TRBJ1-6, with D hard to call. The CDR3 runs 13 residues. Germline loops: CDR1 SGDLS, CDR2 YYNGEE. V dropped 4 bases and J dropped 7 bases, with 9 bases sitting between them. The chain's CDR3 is CASSRVQNSPLHF. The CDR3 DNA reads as TGTGCCAGCAGCCGGGTCCAGAATTCACCCCTCCACTTT.

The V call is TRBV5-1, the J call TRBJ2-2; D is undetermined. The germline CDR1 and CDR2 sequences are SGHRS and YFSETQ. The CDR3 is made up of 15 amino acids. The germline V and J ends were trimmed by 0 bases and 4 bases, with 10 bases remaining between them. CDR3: CASSLDGAVTGELFF. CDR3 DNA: TGCGCCAGCAGCTTGGATGGTGCGGTCACCGGGGAGCTGTTTTTT.

The CDR3 loop is CAWSVQAGVHNSPLHF. The CDR3 DNA follows: TGTGCCTGGAGTGTACAGGCAGGAGTTCATAATTCACCCCTCCACTTT. The rearrangement uses TRBV30 and TRBJ1-6, with D tentatively TRBD1 (5 bases). The V end was cut by 0 bases, the J end by 5 bases, with 14 bases between. The CDR3 contains 16 residues. Per germline, CDR1 GTSNPN and CDR2 SVGIG (reference sequence).

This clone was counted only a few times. The CDR3 coding sequence is TGCGCCAGCAGCCCGCAGAAGACTAGCGGGAGCATGGGGAGTAGCACAGATACGCAGTATTTT. Translation gives CASSPQKTSGSMGSSTDTQYF. The chain has TRBV5-1 and TRBJ2-3; 12 bases match TRBD2. Trimming took 4 bases from V and 0 from J; bases not matched to a gene: 18. Germline V gene data show CDR1 as SGHRS and CDR2 as YFSETQ. This CDR3 is built from 21 residues.

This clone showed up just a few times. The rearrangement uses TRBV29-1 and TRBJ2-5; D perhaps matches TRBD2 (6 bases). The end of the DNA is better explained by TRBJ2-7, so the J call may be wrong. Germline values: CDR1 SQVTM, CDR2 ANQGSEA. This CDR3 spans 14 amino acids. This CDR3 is CSISEGPVLDEQYF. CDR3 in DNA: TGCAGTATTTCGGAGGGTCCGGTCTTGGACGAGCAGTACTTC.

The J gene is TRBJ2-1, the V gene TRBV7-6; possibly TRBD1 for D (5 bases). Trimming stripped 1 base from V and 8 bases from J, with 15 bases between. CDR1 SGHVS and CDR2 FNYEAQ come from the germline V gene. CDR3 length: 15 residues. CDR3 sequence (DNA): TGTGCCAGCAGCTTAGTAGGGGTTAGCCTCGATGAGCAGTTCTTC. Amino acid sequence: CASSLVGVSLDEQFF.

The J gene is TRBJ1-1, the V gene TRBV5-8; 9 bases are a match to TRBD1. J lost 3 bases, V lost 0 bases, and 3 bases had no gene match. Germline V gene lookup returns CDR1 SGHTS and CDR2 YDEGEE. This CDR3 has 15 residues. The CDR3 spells CASSLGDRDHTEAFF. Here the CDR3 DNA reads TGTGCCAGCAGCTTGGGGGACAGGGATCACACTGAAGCTTTCTTT.

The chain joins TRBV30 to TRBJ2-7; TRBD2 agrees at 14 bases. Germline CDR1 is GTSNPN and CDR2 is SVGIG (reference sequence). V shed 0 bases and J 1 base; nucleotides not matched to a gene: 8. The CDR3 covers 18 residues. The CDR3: CAWSVAGLAGGASYEQYF. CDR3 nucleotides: TGTGCCTGGAGTGTAGCCGGACTAGCGGGAGGAGCGTCCTACGAGCAGTACTTC.